This TCR beta chain comes out of a study of control samples from healthy donors and cancer patients. Sequenced by immunoSEQ multiplex PCR; TCRdb stores in-frame clones only, minus some. The sample records 160,000 or so clones, about 93% being singletons. Only one count was recorded for this clone. This sequence was found in a woman in her 30s in good health. Sequencing used blood.

CDR3 protein: CASSLGYSTGELFF. CDR3 sequence (DNA): TGTGCCAGCAGCCTGGGGTATTCCACCGGGGAGCTGTTTTTT. The chain employs TRBV5-5 and TRBJ2-2, with D hard to call. CDR1 SGHKS and CDR2 YYEKEE come from the germline V gene (reference sequence). The germline V and J ends were trimmed by 4 bases and 4 bases, with 11 bases remaining between them. The CDR3 has 14 amino acids.